This entry lists 27 T cell receptor beta chains sequenced from one sample in a study of T cell responses to AZD1222 COVID-19 vaccine. Only in-frame clones appear in the TCRdb table, and some are missing; sequencing was by immunoSEQ multiplex PCR. The data show approximately 150,000 clones, about nine tenths seen once. Sequencing used peripheral blood, obtained on day 0 of AZD1222 vaccination. The receptors come from an adult in good health.

This clone has more than one count but fewer than ten. This rearrangement joins TRBV15 to TRBJ2-3; 8 positions agree with TRBD1. The CDR3 totals 15 residues. The junction had 3 bases not matched to a gene; V was cut back by 2 bases and J by 2 bases. Germline V lookup: CDR1 LNHNV, CDR2 YYDKDF (reference sequence). CDR3 residues: CATSRQGAPTDTQYF. The CDR3 DNA reads as TGTGCCACCAGCAGACAGGGGGCTCCCACAGATACGCAGTATTTT.

This clone was observed a single time. V and J are TRBV19 and TRBJ2-1; 7 nucleotides line up with TRBD2. Germline CDR1 reads LNHDA; CDR2 reads SQIVND (reference sequence). V shed 8 bases and J 6 bases; nucleotides not matched to a gene: 7. There are 13 residues in the CDR3. CDR3 DNA sequence: TGTGCCAGTGAGCGGGAAATGGGCAATGAGCAGTTCTTC. As protein: CASEREMGNEQFF.

V and J are TRBV7-2 and TRBJ1-2; the match to TRBD1 covers 7 bases. The CDR3 is made up of 13 amino acids. The junction had 6 bases not matched to a gene; V was cut back by 5 bases and J by 6 bases. Germline CDR1 and CDR2: SGHTA and FQGNSA. This CDR3 reads CASSRQGFDGYTF. The CDR3 coding sequence is TGTGCCAGCAGCCGACAGGGTTTTGATGGCTACACCTTC.

The rearrangement uses TRBV5-1 and TRBJ2-1, with 8 bases fitting TRBD2. The CDR3 contains 14 residues. Trimming at V came to 4 bases and at J to 4 bases, leaving 4 bases not matched to a gene. Germline CDR1 reads SGHRS; CDR2 reads YFSETQ. DNA for the CDR3: TGCGCCAGCAGCCTAAGACTAGCGTACAATGAGCAGTTCTTC. Residues: CASSLRLAYNEQFF.

The V gene is TRBV27, the J gene TRBJ2-7, with D maybe TRBD2 (5 bases). Per the germline V gene, CDR1 is MNHEY and CDR2 is SMNVEV (reference sequence). The germline V and J ends were trimmed by 5 bases and 3 bases, with 17 bases remaining between them. There are 15 residues in the CDR3. DNA of the CDR3: TGTGCCAGCAGTCCGGGGTCCCGGGTGATCTACGAGCAGTACTTC. It translates to CASSPGSRVIYEQYF.

The chain recombines TRBV7-2 with TRBJ1-6, with a possible D match to TRBD1 (6 bases). Trimming left V 6 bases short and J 13 bases short, with 19 bases between. Germline values: CDR1 SGHTA, CDR2 FQGNSA. The CDR3 loop spans 14 amino acids. The CDR3 loop reads CASSQKSGGVPLHF. The CDR3 nucleotides read TGTGCCAGCAGTCAAAAGTCCGGGGGCGTCCCCCTCCACTTT. Variable domain in full (rest from reference TRBV7-2 and TRBJ1-6): GAGVSQSPSNKVTEKGKDVELRCDPISGHTALYWYRQSLGQGLEFLIYFQGNSAPDKSGLPSDRFSAERTGGSVSTLTIQRTQQEDSAVYLCASSQKSGGVPLHFGNGTRLTVT.

The chain uses TRBV12-3 or TRBV12-4 and TRBJ2-7, with D tentatively TRBD2 (6 bases). V was pared by 6 bases and J by 3 bases, with 12 bases between. The CDR3 consists of 13 residues. Here the CDR3 reads CASRASGYYEQYF. As DNA, the CDR3 is TGTGCCAGCAGAGCAAGCGGGTACTACGAGCAGTACTTC.

This sequence joins TRBV7-9 and TRBJ1-6; TRBD1 is a possible D gene (5 bases). V lost 5 bases to trimming and J lost 9 bases, with 17 bases between them. There are 15 residues in the CDR3. Germline-derived CDR1 and CDR2 are SEHNR and FQNEAQ (reference sequence). CDR3 in DNA: TGTGCCAGCAGCATGGATGGGGCCGGGAGTTCACCCCTCCACTTT. Its translation: CASSMDGAGSSPLHF. Filled out from reference TRBV7-9 and TRBJ1-6, the complete variable domain reads DTGVSQNPRHKITKRGQNVTFRCDPISEHNRLYWYRQTLGQGPEFLTYFQNEAQLEKSRLLSDRFSAERPKGSFSTLEIQRTEQGDSAMYLCASSMDGAGSSPLHFGNGTRLTVT.

The J gene is TRBJ1-5, the V gene TRBV28; the match to TRBD1 covers 8 bases. The CDR3 extends over 16 amino acids. The germline V gene has CDR1 MDHEN and CDR2 SYDVKM. V lost 3 bases to trimming and J lost 2 bases; unmatched junction nucleotides: 6. For the CDR3, the DNA is TGTGCCAGCAGTTTTTACAGGGGGATCGGCAATCAGCCCCAGCATTTT. It encodes CASSFYRGIGNQPQHF.

V and J are TRBV6-5 and TRBJ2-2; D may be TRBD2 (5 bases). Trimming pared 8 bases from V and 4 bases from J, leaving 11 bases between. The CDR3 consists of 13 residues. The germline CDR1 and CDR2 sequences are MNHEY and SVGAGI. The chain's CDR3 is CASHGRATGELFF. For the CDR3, the DNA is TGTGCCAGCCATGGGCGGGCCACCGGGGAGCTGTTTTTT.

This chain uses TRBV9 with TRBJ2-1, with a weak D call TRBD2 (6 bases). CDR3 length: 15 amino acids. Germline V CDR1 and CDR2: SGDLS, YYNGEE. The V gene lost 4 bases and the J gene lost 7 bases, with 18 bases spanning the gap. For the CDR3, the DNA is TGTGCCAGCAGCCCCTTGGGACTGTCGATGAATGAGCAGTTCTTC. This encodes CASSPLGLSMNEQFF.

The chain joins TRBV7-8 to TRBJ1-6; a weak D match, TRBD1 (5 bases). This CDR3 is built from 15 residues. CDR1 and CDR2 from the germline V gene are SGHVS and FQNEAQ. Trimming took off 1 base at V and 6 bases at J, with 10 bases between the two ends. The DNA of the CDR3 is TGTGCCAGCAGCTTAGGGCAGGGTGCTAATTCACCCCTCCACTTT. It encodes CASSLGQGANSPLHF.

The chain employs TRBV7-9 and TRBJ1-2, with TRBD1 as a possible D gene (5 bases). The length of the CDR3 is 14 residues. CDR1 is SEHNR, CDR2 FQNEAQ, per germline (reference sequence). V was pared by 7 bases and J by 8 bases, with 20 bases between. CDR3 in amino acids: CASNALGPSWGYTF. DNA of the CDR3: TGTGCCAGCAACGCTTTGGGGCCGTCCTGGGGCTACACCTTC.

The chain is built from TRBV6-6 and TRBJ1-2; 7 bases agree with TRBD1. V lost 5 bases and J lost 5; bases outside the gene matches: 8. The CDR3 length is 14 residues. CDR1 and CDR2 (germline): MNHNY, SVGAGI (reference sequence). This CDR3 reads CASSPPGGPYGYTF. The CDR3 region has the DNA TGTGCCAGCAGTCCCCCAGGGGGGCCTTATGGCTACACCTTC.

This chain links TRBV4-1 with TRBJ1-2; possible D gene TRBD1, 5 bases. The CDR3 contains 14 residues. Germline values: CDR1 MGHRA, CDR2 YSYEKL. The ends were cut back, 2 bases at V and 4 bases at J, with 11 bases in the middle. The chain's CDR3 is CASSQPGISYGYTF. As DNA, the CDR3 is TGCGCCAGCAGCCAACCAGGGATTAGCTATGGCTACACCTTC.

This rearrangement joins TRBV19 to TRBJ1-2; tentatively, D is TRBD1 (5 bases). Germline lookup yields CDR1 LNHDA and CDR2 SQIVND (reference sequence). The CDR3 consists of 13 residues. Trimming left V 7 bases short and J 2 bases short, with 11 bases between. CDR3 protein: CASNWDGNYGYTF. The CDR3 bases are TGTGCCAGTAACTGGGACGGGAACTATGGCTACACCTTC.

The rearrangement uses TRBV4-2 and TRBJ1-1; unclear D gene. The germline V and J ends were trimmed by 2 bases and 7 bases, with 14 bases remaining between them. Germline CDR1 reads LGHNA; CDR2 reads YNFKEQ. CDR3 length: 14 amino acids. CDR3 protein: CASSQRAGWDEAFF. In nucleotides, the CDR3 is TGTGCCAGCAGCCAAAGAGCGGGCTGGGATGAAGCTTTCTTT.

This rearrangement joins TRBV30 to TRBJ1-3; no clear D gene. Trimming stripped 3 bases from V and 5 bases from J, with 8 bases between. Germline V gene data show CDR1 as GTSNPN and CDR2 as SVGIG (reference sequence). The CDR3 loop spans 12 amino acids. In DNA, the CDR3 is TGTGCCTGGAGCGGGCCAAGAAACACCATATATTTT. Its protein is CAWSGPRNTIYF.

The V and J genes are TRBV4-2 and TRBJ2-7; D is possibly TRBD2 (5 bases). This CDR3 contains 14 residues. Deletions cut 2 bases from V and 2 bases from J, with 10 bases between. The germline V gene has CDR1 LGHNA and CDR2 YNFKEQ. The CDR3 loop reads CASSQPDGTYEQYF. The CDR3 nucleotides are TGTGCCAGCAGCCAACCGGACGGGACCTACGAGCAGTACTTC.

The chain carries TRBV3-1 (or the pseudogene TRBV3-2) and TRBJ1-5; D is unclear. This CDR3 has 13 amino acids. Trimming shortened V by 5 bases and J by 7 bases, and 12 bases separated the two germline ends. Germline V lookup: CDR1 LGHDT, CDR2 YNNKEL (reference sequence). CDR3 nucleotide sequence: TGTGCCAGCAGCGGCCGATCGGGGCAGCCCCAGCATTTT. Translating gives CASSGRSGQPQHF.

Comment on this clone: The junction departs from germline at one end; a sequencing error may be responsible. The chain employs TRBV7-3 and TRBJ1-2; no clear D. Germline-derived CDR1 and CDR2 are SGHTA and FQGTGA. The CDR3 is made up of 10 amino acids. The CDR3, as DNA: TGCCCTACCCAACGAGATAGCTACACCTTC. Translating gives CPTQRDSYTF.

The V call is TRBV6-5, the J call TRBJ1-2, with a tentative D call TRBD1 (5 bases). CDR1 is MNHEY and CDR2 is SVGAGI in the germline V gene. The CDR3 extends over 12 amino acids. The V and J ends lost 2 bases and 6 bases respectively, with 7 bases between them. DNA for the CDR3: TGTGCCAGCAGTTACCAGGGTAATGGCTACACCTTC. Its protein is CASSYQGNGYTF.

This clone was seen a handful of times. V gene TRBV28 combines with J gene TRBJ2-7; 9 bases line up with TRBD1. Germline V gene data show CDR1 as MDHEN and CDR2 as SYDVKM. The V and J ends lost 4 bases and 6 bases, in that order; junction bases with no gene match: 7. The CDR3 runs 14 residues. CDR3 sequence reads: CASSSTGTGLEQYF. The DNA of the CDR3 is TGTGCCAGCAGTTCGACCGGGACAGGGCTCGAGCAGTACTTC.

This clone was seen a single time. The genes are TRBV6-5 and TRBJ2-1; 11 nucleotides align to TRBD2. From germline, CDR1 is MNHEY and CDR2 SVGAGI. The V segment lost 0 bases and the J segment 6 bases; nucleotides outside the gene matches: 4. The CDR3 runs 16 residues. DNA of the CDR3: TGTGCCAGCAGTTACTCGAAACTAGCGGGAGTCAATGAGCAGTTCTTC. Protein sequence: CASSYSKLAGVNEQFF.

The rearrangement joins TRBV18 to TRBJ1-4; 12 positions agree with TRBD1. Germline V lookup: CDR1 KGHSH, CDR2 LQKENI. The CDR3 covers 15 residues. After removal of 2 bases from V and 8 bases from J, the junction contained 3 bases not matched to a gene. CDR3 in amino acids: CASSPTGTGGEKLFF. CDR3 sequence (DNA): TGTGCCAGCTCACCAACCGGGACAGGGGGCGAAAAACTGTTTTTT.

The CDR3 region is CASSTTVETQYF. DNA for the CDR3: TGTGCCAGCAGTACCACCGTCGAGACCCAGTACTTC. This rearrangement joins TRBV6-2 or TRBV6-3 to TRBJ2-5; unclear D gene. Trimming pared 5 bases from V and 5 bases from J, leaving 9 bases between. The CDR3 extends over 12 amino acids. Looked up from germline, CDR1 is MNHEY and CDR2 is SVGEGT.

The rearrangement joins TRBV4-1 to TRBJ2-1; 8 nucleotides line up with TRBD2. V trimming: 1 base; J trimming: 3 bases; junction bases outside the gene matches: 11. This CDR3 is built from 18 residues. Per germline, CDR1 MGHRA and CDR2 YSYEKL. In DNA form, the CDR3 reads TGCGCCAGCAGCCAAGGAGGAAATACGGCGGGAGGCTACAATGAGCAGTTCTTC. This translates into CASSQGGNTAGGYNEQFF.